A single T cell receptor (beta chain) is shown here with its context. Its antigen is still unknown. This record comes from a study of resident and recirculating memory T cells in vitiligo. Study in general: Epidermis came from shave biopsies of lesional and nonlesional sites, plus PBMCs. Whole samples, not sorted cells, were homogenized and used for genomic DNA extraction. Findings of the study overall: No single dominant TCR clone appeared; lesion clonality varied.

CDR3 length: 15 residues. CDR1 and CDR2 (germline): SGHRS, YFSETQ. Deletions cut 0 bases from V and 4 bases from J, with 11 bases between. Using immunoSEQ multiplex PCR, the repertoire was profiled, and TCRdb retains in-frame clones only, with some absent. The profile shows 40,000 to 50,000 clones, about 90% of them singletons. The sample taken for sequencing was blood. The rearrangement uses TRBV5-1 and TRBJ1-3; D remains ambiguous. The TCR comes from a male donor with vitiligo. In DNA, the CDR3 is TGCGCCAGCAGCTTGGGACCGCGGAGGGGAAACACCATATATTTT. This codes for CASSLGPRRGNTIYF.